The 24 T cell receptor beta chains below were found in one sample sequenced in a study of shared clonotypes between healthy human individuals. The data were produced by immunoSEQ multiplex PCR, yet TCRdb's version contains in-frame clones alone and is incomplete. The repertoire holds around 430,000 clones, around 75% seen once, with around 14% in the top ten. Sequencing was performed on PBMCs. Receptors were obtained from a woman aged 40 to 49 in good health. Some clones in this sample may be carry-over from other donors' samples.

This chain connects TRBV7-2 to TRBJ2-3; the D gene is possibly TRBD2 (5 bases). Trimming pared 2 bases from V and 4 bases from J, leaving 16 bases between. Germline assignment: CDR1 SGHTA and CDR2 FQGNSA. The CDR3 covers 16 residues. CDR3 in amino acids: CASSLRAGKPPDTQYF. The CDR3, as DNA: TGTGCCAGCAGCTTAAGGGCGGGTAAGCCCCCAGATACGCAGTATTTT. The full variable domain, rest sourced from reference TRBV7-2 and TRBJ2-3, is GAGVSQSPSNKVTEKGKDVELRCDPISGHTALYWYRQSLGQGLEFLIYFQGNSAPDKSGLPSDRFSAERTGGSVSTLTIQRTQQEDSAVYLCASSLRAGKPPDTQYFGPGTRLTVL.

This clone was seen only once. The CDR3 sequence: CAIMGSWGRGHTRSYEQYF. CDR3 sequence (DNA): TGTGCCATCATGGGGTCGTGGGGGAGGGGCCATACTAGGAGCTACGAGCAGTACTTC. The V gene is TRBV10-3, the J gene TRBJ2-7, with TRBD2 identical over 7 bases. The CDR3 runs to 19 residues. In germline, CDR1 is ENHRY, CDR2 SYGVKD. J was trimmed by 3 bases and V by 7 bases; bases with no gene match: 24.

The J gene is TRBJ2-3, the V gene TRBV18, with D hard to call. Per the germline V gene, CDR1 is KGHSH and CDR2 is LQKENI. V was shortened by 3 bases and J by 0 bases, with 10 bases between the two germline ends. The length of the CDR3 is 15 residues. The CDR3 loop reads CASSPQSTSTDTQYF. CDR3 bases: TGTGCCAGCTCACCGCAGAGTACTAGCACAGATACGCAGTATTTT.

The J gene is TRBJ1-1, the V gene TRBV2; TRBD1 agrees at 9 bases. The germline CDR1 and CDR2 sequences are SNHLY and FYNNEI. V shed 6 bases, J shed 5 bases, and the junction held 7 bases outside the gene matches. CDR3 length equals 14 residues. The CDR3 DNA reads TGTGCCAGCAGACAACAGGGGGCGCGAACTGAAGCTTTCTTT. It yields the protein CASRQQGARTEAFF.

The CDR3 reads CASSSYSGRVYNEQFF. The CDR3 DNA sequence: TGTGCCAGCAGCTCGTATAGCGGGAGGGTTTACAATGAGCAGTTCTTC. The chain employs TRBV5-6 and TRBJ2-1; 11 nucleotides align to TRBD2. Germline V gene lookup returns CDR1 SGHDT and CDR2 YYEEEE. The ends lost 3 bases at V and 4 bases at J; junction bases unmatched: 6. This CDR3 spans 16 amino acids.

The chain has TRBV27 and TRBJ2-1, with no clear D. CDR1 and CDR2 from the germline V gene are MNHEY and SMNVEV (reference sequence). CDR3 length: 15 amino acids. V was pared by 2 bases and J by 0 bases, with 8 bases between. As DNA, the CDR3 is TGTGCCAGCAGTTTAATGAGCGTCTCCTACAATGAGCAGTTCTTC. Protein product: CASSLMSVSYNEQFF.

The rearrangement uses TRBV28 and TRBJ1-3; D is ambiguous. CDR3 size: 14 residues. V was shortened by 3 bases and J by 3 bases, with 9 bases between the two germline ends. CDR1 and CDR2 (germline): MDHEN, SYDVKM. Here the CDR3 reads CASSLRAVGNTIYF. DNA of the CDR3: TGTGCCAGCAGTTTGAGGGCGGTTGGAAACACCATATATTTT.

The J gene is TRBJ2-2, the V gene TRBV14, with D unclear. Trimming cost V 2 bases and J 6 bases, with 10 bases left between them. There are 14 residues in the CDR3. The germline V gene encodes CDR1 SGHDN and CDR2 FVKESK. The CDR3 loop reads CASSQYSPAGELFF. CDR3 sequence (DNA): TGTGCCAGCAGCCAATATTCCCCCGCCGGGGAGCTGTTTTTT.

The CDR3 nucleotides are TGTGCCAGCAGTTACTCATGGGACAGGAACACCGGGGAGCTGTTTTTT. Translating gives CASSYSWDRNTGELFF. The chain uses TRBV6-5 and TRBJ2-2; the match to TRBD1 covers 7 bases. The CDR3 sequence is 16 residues long. V lost 0 bases to trimming and J lost 1 base; unmatched junction nucleotides: 2. In germline, CDR1 is MNHEY, CDR2 SVGAGI.

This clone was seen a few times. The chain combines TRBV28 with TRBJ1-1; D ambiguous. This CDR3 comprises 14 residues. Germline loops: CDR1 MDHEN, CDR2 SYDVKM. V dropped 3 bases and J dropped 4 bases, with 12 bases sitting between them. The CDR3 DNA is TGTGCCAGCAGTTTGGGCCTAGCAGCCACTGAAGCTTTCTTT. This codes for CASSLGLAATEAFF.

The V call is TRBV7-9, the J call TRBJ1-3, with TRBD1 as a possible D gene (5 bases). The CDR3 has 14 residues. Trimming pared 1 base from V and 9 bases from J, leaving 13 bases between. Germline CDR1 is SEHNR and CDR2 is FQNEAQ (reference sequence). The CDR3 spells CASSLGPDGGTIYF. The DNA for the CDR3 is TGTGCCAGCAGCTTAGGCCCCGACGGGGGCACCATATATTTT.

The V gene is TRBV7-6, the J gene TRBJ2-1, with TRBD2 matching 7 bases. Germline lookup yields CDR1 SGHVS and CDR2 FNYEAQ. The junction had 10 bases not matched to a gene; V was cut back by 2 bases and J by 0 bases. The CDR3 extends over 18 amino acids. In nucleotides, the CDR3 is TGTGCCAGCAGCTTACTGTCGGGGGGTGGGAGCTCCTACAATGAGCAGTTCTTC. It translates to CASSLLSGGGSSYNEQFF.

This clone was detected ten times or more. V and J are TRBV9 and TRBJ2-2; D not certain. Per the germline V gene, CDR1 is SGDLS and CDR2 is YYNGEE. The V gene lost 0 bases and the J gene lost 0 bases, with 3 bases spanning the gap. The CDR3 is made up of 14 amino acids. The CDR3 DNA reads TGTGCCAGCAGCGTAGGACCGAACACCGGGGAGCTGTTTTTT. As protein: CASSVGPNTGELFF.

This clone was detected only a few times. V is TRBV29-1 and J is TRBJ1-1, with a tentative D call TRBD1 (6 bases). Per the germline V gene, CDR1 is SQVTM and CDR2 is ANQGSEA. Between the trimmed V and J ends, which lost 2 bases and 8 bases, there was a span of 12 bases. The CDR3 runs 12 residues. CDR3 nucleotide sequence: TGCAGCGTTGAACTACCAGGGGCGGAAGCTTTCTTT. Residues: CSVELPGAEAFF.

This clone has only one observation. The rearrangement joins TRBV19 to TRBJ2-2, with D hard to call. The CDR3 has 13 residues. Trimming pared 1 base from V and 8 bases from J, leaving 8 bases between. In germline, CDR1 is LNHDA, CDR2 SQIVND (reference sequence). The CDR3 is CASSIVLSGELFF. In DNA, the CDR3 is TGTGCCAGTAGTATAGTGCTTTCGGGGGAGCTGTTTTTT.

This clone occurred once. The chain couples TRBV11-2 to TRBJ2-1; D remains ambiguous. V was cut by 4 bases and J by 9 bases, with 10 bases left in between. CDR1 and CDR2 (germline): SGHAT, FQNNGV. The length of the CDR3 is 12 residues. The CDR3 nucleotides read TGTGCCAGCAGCTACCAAAGCAGTGAGCAGTTCTTC. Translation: CASSYQSSEQFF.

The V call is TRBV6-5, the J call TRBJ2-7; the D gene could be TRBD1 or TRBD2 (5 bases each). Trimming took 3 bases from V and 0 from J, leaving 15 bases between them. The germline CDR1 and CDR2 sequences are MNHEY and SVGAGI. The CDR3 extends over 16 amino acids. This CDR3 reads CASSYGRGASSYEQYF. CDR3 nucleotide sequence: TGTGCCAGCAGTTATGGTCGAGGGGCTAGCTCCTACGAGCAGTACTTC.

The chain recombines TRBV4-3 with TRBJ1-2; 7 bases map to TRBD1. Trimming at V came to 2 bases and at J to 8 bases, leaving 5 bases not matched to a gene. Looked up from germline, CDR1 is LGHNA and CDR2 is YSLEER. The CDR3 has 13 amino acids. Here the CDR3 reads CASSQYRGSGYTF. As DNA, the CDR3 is TGCGCCAGCAGCCAATACAGGGGCAGCGGCTACACCTTC.

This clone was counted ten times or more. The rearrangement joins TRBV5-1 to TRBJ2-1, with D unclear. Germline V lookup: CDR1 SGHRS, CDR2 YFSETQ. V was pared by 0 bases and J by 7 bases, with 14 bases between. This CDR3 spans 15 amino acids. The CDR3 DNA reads TGCGCCAGCAGCTTGGCCTATGGTAGTAGGAATGAGCAGTTCTTC. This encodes CASSLAYGSRNEQFF.

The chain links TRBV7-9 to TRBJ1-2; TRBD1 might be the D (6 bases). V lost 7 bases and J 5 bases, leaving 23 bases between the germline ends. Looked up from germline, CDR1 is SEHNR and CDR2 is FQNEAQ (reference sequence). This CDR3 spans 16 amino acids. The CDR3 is CASIELGTQGGYGYTF. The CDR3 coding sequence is TGTGCCAGCATCGAGCTTGGGACACAGGGAGGGTATGGCTACACCTTC.

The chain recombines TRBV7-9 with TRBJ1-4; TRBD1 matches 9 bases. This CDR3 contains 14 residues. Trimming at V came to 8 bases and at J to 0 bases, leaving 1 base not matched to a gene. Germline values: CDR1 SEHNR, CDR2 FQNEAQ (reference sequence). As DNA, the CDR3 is TGTGCCAGCCGGACAGGGGCAACTAATGAAAAACTGTTTTTT. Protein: CASRTGATNEKLFF.

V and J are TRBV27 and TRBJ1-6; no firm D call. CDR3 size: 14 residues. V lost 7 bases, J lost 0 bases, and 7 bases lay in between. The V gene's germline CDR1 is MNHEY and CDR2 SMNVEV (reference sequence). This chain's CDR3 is CASTLGSYNSPLHF. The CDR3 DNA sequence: TGTGCCAGCACTCTGGGCTCCTATAATTCACCCCTCCACTTT.

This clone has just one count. DNA for the CDR3: TGTGCCAGTAATTTCCAGCAGGAGGGGTATCAGCCCCAGCATTTT. Protein: CASNFQQEGYQPQHF. The chain is built from TRBV19 and TRBJ1-5; TRBD1 might be the D (5 bases). CDR3 size: 15 residues. Germline CDR1 reads LNHDA; CDR2 reads SQIVND (reference sequence). V was trimmed by 7 bases and J by 5 bases, leaving 18 bases between them.

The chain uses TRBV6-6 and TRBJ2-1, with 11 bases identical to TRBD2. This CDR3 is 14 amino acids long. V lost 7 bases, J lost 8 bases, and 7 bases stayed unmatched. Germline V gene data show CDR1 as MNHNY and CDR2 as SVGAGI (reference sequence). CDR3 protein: CASKLAGVGDEQFF. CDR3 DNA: TGTGCCAGCAAACTAGCGGGAGTGGGCGATGAGCAGTTCTTC.